Presented here are 7 T cell receptor beta chains from one specimen sequenced in a study of cytomegalovirus exposure and HLA in healthy donors. PCR employed 60 Vbeta and 13 Jbeta primers. Method: immunoSEQ multiplex PCR; TCRdb's copy keeps in-frame clones and lacks some. Recorded here are more than 50,000 clones; the top ten clones represent around 11%. Sequencing input: PBMCs. The receptors stem from a man between 18 and 29 years old in good health and CMV-seropositive.

The V and J genes are TRBV14 and TRBJ2-1; 12 nucleotides agree with TRBD2. Germline trimming cut 1 base from V and 5 bases from J; bases unmatched to any gene: 12. Germline V gene data show CDR1 as SGHDN and CDR2 as FVKESK. There are 19 residues in the CDR3. CDR3 in DNA: TGTGCCAGCAGCCAAGGGGCGTCTAGCGGGAGGGGATTGAACAATGAGCAGTTCTTC. Protein sequence: CASSQGASSGRGLNNEQFF. Complete variable domain (other parts from reference TRBV14 and TRBJ2-1): EAGVTQFPSHSVIEKGQTVTLRCDPISGHDNLYWYRRVMGKEIKFLLHFVKESKQDESGMPNNRFLAERTGGTYSTLKVQPAELEDSGVYFCASSQGASSGRGLNNEQFFGPGTRLTVL.

The chain employs TRBV30 and TRBJ2-1; D might be TRBD1 (6 bases). CDR1 and CDR2 (germline): GTSNPN, SVGIG (reference sequence). The CDR3 consists of 15 residues. The germline V and J ends were trimmed by 1 base and 7 bases, with 17 bases remaining between them. CDR3 in DNA: TGTGCCTGGAGTGGGTTTGAGGGGGTGGGTAATGAGCAGTTCTTC. This codes for CAWSGFEGVGNEQFF.

The chain recombines TRBV9 with TRBJ2-7; 8 bases fit TRBD1. After removal of 4 bases from V and 4 bases from J, the junction contained 7 bases not matched to a gene. The CDR3 runs 14 residues. Germline CDR1 SGDLS, CDR2 YYNGEE. CDR3 loop: CASSPRTGPYEQYF. The CDR3 DNA follows: TGTGCCAGCAGCCCTAGGACAGGGCCATACGAGCAGTACTTC.

The V call is TRBV7-9, the J call TRBJ2-1; TRBD2 matches 7 bases. The J segment lost 7 bases and the V segment lost 5 bases, leaving 11 bases of the junction unmatched. The germline CDR1 and CDR2 sequences are SEHNR and FQNEAQ (reference sequence). The length of the CDR3 is 15 residues. CDR3: CASSPSGISLNEQFF. CDR3 nucleotide sequence: TGTGCCAGCAGCCCGAGCGGGATTAGTCTTAATGAGCAGTTCTTC.

The chain carries TRBV7-8 and TRBJ1-1; D is undetermined. V was cut by 4 bases and J by 0 bases, with 6 bases left in between. This CDR3 contains 13 residues. Germline CDR1 and CDR2: SGHVS and FQNEAQ. The CDR3 protein is CASSSNLNTEAFF. CDR3 in DNA: TGTGCCAGCAGCTCAAACTTGAACACTGAAGCTTTCTTT.

The chain carries TRBV30 and TRBJ2-1; D is perhaps TRBD2 (7 bases). The germline V and J ends were trimmed by 0 bases and 15 bases, with 24 bases remaining between them. The CDR3 contains 15 residues. The V gene's germline CDR1 is GTSNPN and CDR2 SVGIG (reference sequence). The CDR3 DNA sequence: TGTGCCTGGAGTGTAGGAGTCCTCTGGCGGAGGGGGGGGTTCTTC. Protein product: CAWSVGVLWRRGGFF.

The chain is built from TRBV19 and TRBJ1-2, with D possibly matching TRBD1 (6 bases). Germline V gene lookup returns CDR1 LNHDA and CDR2 SQIVND (reference sequence). Deletions cut 7 bases from V and 2 bases from J, with 23 bases between. The CDR3 covers 17 residues. The DNA for the CDR3 is TGTGCCAGTACCATAACAGGGAATCTAAACACAAACTATGGCTACACCTTC. It translates to CASTITGNLNTNYGYTF.